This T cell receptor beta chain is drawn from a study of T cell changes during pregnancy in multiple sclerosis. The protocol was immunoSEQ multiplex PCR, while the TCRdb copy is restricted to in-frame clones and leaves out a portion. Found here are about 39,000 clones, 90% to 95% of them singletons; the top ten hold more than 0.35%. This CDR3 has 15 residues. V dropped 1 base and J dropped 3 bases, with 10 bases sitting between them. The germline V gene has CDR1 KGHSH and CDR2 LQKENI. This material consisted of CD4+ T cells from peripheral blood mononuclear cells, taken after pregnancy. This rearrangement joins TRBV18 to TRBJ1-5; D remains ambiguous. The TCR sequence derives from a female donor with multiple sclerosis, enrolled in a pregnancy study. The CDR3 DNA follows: TGTGCCAGCTCACCACTTGTCCGGGACAATCAGCCCCAGCATTTT. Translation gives CASSPLVRDNQPQHF. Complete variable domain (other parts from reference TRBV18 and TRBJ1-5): NAGVMQNPRHLVRRRGQEARLRCSPMKGHSHVYWYRQLPEEGLKFMVYLQKENIIDESGMPKERFSAEFPKEGPSILRIQQVVRGDSAAYFCASSPLVRDNQPQHFGDGTRLSIL.